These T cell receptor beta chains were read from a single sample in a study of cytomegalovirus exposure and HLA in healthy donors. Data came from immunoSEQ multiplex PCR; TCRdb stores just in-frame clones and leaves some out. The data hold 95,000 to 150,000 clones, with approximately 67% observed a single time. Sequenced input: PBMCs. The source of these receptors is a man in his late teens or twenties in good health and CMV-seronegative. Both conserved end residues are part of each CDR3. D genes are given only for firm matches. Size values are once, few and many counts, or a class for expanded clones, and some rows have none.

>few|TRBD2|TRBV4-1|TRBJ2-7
TGCGCCAGCAGCCAAGTTCCGGCCGCGGGGGGCGAGCAGTACTTC
CASSQVPAAGGEQYF
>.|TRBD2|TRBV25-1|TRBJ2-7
TGTGCCACCCGGGGGGGGTCTACCCCTAACGAGCAGTACTTC
CATRGGSTPNEQYF
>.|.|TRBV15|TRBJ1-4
TGTGCCACCAGCAGAGAAAGTGAGGGCGCGGCTGAAAAACTGTTTTTT
CATSRESEGAAEKLFF
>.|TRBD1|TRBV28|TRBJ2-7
TGTGCCAGCAGTATTCACTCACGGACAGGGTCCTACGAGCAGTACTTC
CASSIHSRTGSYEQYF
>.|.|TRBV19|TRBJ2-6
TGTGCCTCACGCACGGTTGGGGCCAACGTCCTGACTTTC
CASRTVGANVLTF
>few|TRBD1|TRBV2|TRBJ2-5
TGTGCCAGCAAACTCGGACAGGGTATGGAGACCCAGTACTTC
CASKLGQGMETQYF
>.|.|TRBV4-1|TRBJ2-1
TGCGCCAGCAGCCAGTTATCCCTAGCATCGTACAATGAGCAGTTCTTC
CASSQLSLASYNEQFF
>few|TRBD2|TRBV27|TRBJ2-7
TGTGCCAGCAGTTTAGGCGGCGGGGGAACCTACGAGCAGTACTTC
CASSLGGGGTYEQYF
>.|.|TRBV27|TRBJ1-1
TGTGCCAGCAGTTTGTTGAGGGAAGGCGCGGCGAAAGGAGCTTTCTTT
CASSLLREGAAKGAFF
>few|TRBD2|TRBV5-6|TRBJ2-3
TGTGCCAGCAGACTAGCGGGACCCAGCACAGATACGCAGTATTTT
CASRLAGPSTDTQYF
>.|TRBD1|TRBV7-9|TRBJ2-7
TGTGCCAGCAGCTCCGGGACAGGCGCTTACGAGCAGTACTTC
CASSSGTGAYEQYF
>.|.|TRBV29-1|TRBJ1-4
TGCAGCGTTGAGAGATCCGAAAAACTGTTTTTT
CSVERSEKLFF
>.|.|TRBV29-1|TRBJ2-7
TGCAGCGTTGAGGGACAAGCATACGAGCAGTACTTC
CSVEGQAYEQYF
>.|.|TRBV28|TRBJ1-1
TGTGCCAGCAGTCGGACACGCGTGAGCACTGAAGCTTTCTTT
CASSRTRVSTEAFF